Listed here is a single T cell receptor beta chain. Its antigen is not known. This record comes from a study of Ad26.COV2.S vaccination and SARS-CoV-2 variants. Overall study findings and caveats: The study found higher spike-specific TCR breadth in vaccine than placebo recipients.

Profiled with immunoSEQ multiplex PCR; TCRdb holds only in-frame clones, not every one. The profile shows about 350,000 clones, roughly nine tenths of them singletons. Trimming left V 10 bases short and J 7 bases short, with 10 bases between. Germline CDR1 and CDR2: LNHDA and SQIVND (reference sequence). The CDR3 sequence is 10 residues long. The receptor's source is a human donor who had recovered from COVID-19. The source material was peripheral blood, sampled after recovery from COVID-19. This chain links TRBV19 with TRBJ2-5; D uncertain. The CDR3 reads CATVLRTQYF. The CDR3 DNA sequence: TGTGCCACCGTCCTCCGGACCCAGTACTTC.